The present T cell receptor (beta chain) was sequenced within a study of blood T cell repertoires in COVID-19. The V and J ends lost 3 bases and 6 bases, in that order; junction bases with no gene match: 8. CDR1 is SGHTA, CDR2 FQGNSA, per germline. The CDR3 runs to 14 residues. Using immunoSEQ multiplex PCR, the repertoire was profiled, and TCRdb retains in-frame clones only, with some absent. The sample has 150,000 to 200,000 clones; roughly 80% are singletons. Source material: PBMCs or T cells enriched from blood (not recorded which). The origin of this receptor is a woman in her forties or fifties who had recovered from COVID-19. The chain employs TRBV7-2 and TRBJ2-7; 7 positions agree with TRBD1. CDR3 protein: CASSFATGPREQYF. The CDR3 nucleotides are TGTGCCAGCAGCTTCGCGACAGGGCCTCGCGAGCAGTACTTC. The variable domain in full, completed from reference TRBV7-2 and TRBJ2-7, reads GAGVSQSPSNKVTEKGKDVELRCDPISGHTALYWYRQSLGQGLEFLIYFQGNSAPDKSGLPSDRFSAERTGGSVSTLTIQRTQQEDSAVYLCASSFATGPREQYFGPGTRLTVT.